This record looks at one T cell receptor beta chain sequence and its context. Unmatched junction bases numbered 14, after V lost 2 bases and J lost 5 bases. The CDR3 contains 18 residues. The germline CDR1 and CDR2 sequences are MNHEY and SMNVEV (reference sequence). Produced via immunoSEQ multiplex PCR; TCRdb's table is partial and in-frame only. The repertoire holds roughly 20,000 clones, with approximately 80% as singletons. These data are taken from a study of OX40 agonist ivuxolimab in advanced cancers. The rearrangement links TRBV27 to TRBJ2-5, with 10 bases fitting TRBD2. The receptor's source is an adult with an advanced solid tumor such as melanoma, head and neck, liver or kidney cancer. Sequences were derived from CD4+ or CD8+ T cells sorted from blood, sampled in a trial of the OX40 agonist ivuxolimab. The CDR3 protein is CASSLTLAGAYSLETQYF. In nucleotides, the CDR3 is TGTGCCAGCAGTTTAACGCTAGCGGGAGCCTATTCGTTGGAGACCCAGTACTTC.